The 2 T cell receptor beta chains below all came from one sample that was sequenced in a study of cytomegalovirus exposure and HLA in healthy donors. The PCR employed 60 Vbeta primers together with 13 Jbeta primers. TCRdb's copy holds only in-frame clones and misses some; the assay was immunoSEQ multiplex PCR. The sample contains about 140,000 clones, 82% of which appear only once. The sample comprised PBMCs. These receptors were obtained from a man younger than 35 in good health and CMV-seropositive.

On this clone: Other DNA sequences in the same sample also yield this CDR3. The rearrangement joins TRBV4-1 to TRBJ2-1, with 11 positions matching TRBD2. V trimming: 3 bases; J trimming: 0 bases; junction bases outside the gene matches: 7. The germline gives CDR1 MGHRA, CDR2 YSYEKL. CDR3 length equals 18 residues. Here the CDR3 reads CASSQGTSGWSSYNEQFF. CDR3 in DNA: TGCGCCAGCAGCCAGGGGACTAGCGGATGGAGCTCCTACAATGAGCAGTTCTTC.

The chain has TRBV9 and TRBJ1-2, with 9 bases aligning to TRBD1. V was clipped by 3 bases and J by 5 bases; unmatched bases: 5. The CDR3 has 14 amino acids. CDR1 and CDR2 (germline): SGDLS, YYNGEE. CDR3 sequence: CASSGVTGGYGYTF. Here the CDR3 DNA reads TGTGCCAGCAGCGGGGTGACAGGGGGGTATGGCTACACCTTC.